This note documents a single TCR beta chain sequence. Its antigen remains unknown. Assay used: immunoSEQ multiplex PCR; TCRdb lists only in-frame clones, some missing. Among tens of thousands of clones listed, approximately 90% were seen once. The data belong to a study of OX40 agonist ivuxolimab in advanced cancers. The overall study: Ivuxolimab was administered intravenously to patients at 0.01 to 10 mg/kg every 2 weeks. Dose-escalation patients had hepatocellular carcinoma, melanoma, renal cell or head and neck cancer.

CDR1 is MNHEY, CDR2 SVGAGI, per germline. Trimming stripped 3 bases from V and 1 base from J, with 10 bases between. The CDR3 is 14 amino acids. Findings and limits, study-wide: With doses of 0.1-3.0 mg/kg, partial responders showed among the lowest clonal expansion.

The clonotype was recovered from an adult with an advanced solid tumor such as melanoma, head and neck, liver or kidney cancer. The sequenced sample was CD4+ or CD8+ T cells sorted from blood, obtained in a trial of the OX40 agonist ivuxolimab. J is TRBJ2-7 and V is TRBV6-5; D gene uncertain. CDR3 coding DNA: TGTGCCAGCAGTTATAATGACAAGTCCTACGAGCAGTACTTC. It yields the protein CASSYNDKSYEQYF.